One T cell receptor beta chain is described in this entry. It lacks a known antigen. The input lacks base qualities; no much larger clone sits a single base away. The CDR3 contains 12 residues, cysteine and phenylalanine counted. Solely the CDR3 DNA is kept, with 36 bases framed from the first base. Deletion took 7 bases off V and 6 bases off J, with a span of 9 bases between the germline ends. The germline V gene gives CDR1 as MRHNA and CDR2 as SNTAGT. Using the deep immunoSEQ assay, multiplex PCR amplified TCR CDR3 regions from genomic DNA. For each cell subset, the extracted genomic DNA was distributed evenly across all wells of several immunoSEQ 96-well plates, and each plate served as one replicate. For sorted subsets, approximately 210 ng genomic DNA, equal to 25,000 to 35,000 T cell genomes, was loaded into each replicate PCR. The purified libraries were quantified using a Qubit 3.0 fluorometer, sized with a Bioanalyzer 2100, and then quantified again using the KAPA Library Quantification kit. A separate single-read 150-cycle Illumina NextSeq 550 flow cell was used to sequence each immunoSEQ 96-well plate. The authors' pipeline ran thus. Because the immunoSEQ output held only junctional sequences and lacked quality scores, the filtering could not match the filtering applied to full-length reads. To assign V/J genes and CDR3, sequences were annotated using PyIR, a Python wrapper for IgBLAST v1.9, with IMGT germline references. Reads were removed for weak V/J assignments (E-value above 1e-6), missing CDR3, stop codons, out-of-frame junctions, or ambiguous translated residues. V3J clonotypes were defined by identical inferred V gene, J gene, and CDR3 amino acid sequence. Percentage overlap between repertoires was computed as shared unique clonotypes divided by the size of the smaller repertoire. Three approaches were used to assess repertoire richness: RTK rarefaction, the Chao1 estimator, and Recon v2.1 estimates of unobserved clonotypes. For all TCRbeta clonotypes obtained by the gDNA method from a few donors, generation probabilities were computed with OLGA. The source is immuneACCESS, and TCRdb retained only in-frame sequences with V and J called. Part of the clones is not carried over; for the studies checked, unresolved V genes explain less than half of this, and the remainder is unexplained. From that table come the V and J calls and clone size; the DNA was used to work out D and trimming. This sample is represented by about a million clones; around 77% of them were singletons. The ten largest clones capture 0.85% to 1% of the sample.

Donors were healthy HIV-negative adults with no recently reported acute infections or vaccinations. Every donor was a Caucasian adult residing in Nashville, Tennessee, USA. Magnetic negative selection was used to enrich CD4+ T cells, after which naive cells were positively selected on CD45RA and the negative fraction became the memory subset. Blood was collected by leukapheresis, and PBMCs were isolated by Ficoll-Histopaque density gradient centrifugation and then cryopreserved in liquid nitrogen vapor phase. Analytical flow cytometry was used to check the purity and quantity of every magnetically sorted T cell population. From each sorted fraction, genomic DNA was isolated and quantified by UV absorbance on a Nanodrop 2000c. The sample comes from a study of shared clonotypes between healthy human individuals (dated by TCRdb to 2020 to 2021). At the level of the whole study: A few men and two women, aged 18 to 49 years, made up the cohort. For each donor, CD4 naive and CD4 memory were each run on three plates, CD8 naive on two plates, and CD8 memory on one plate. The study deeply sequenced blood TCR repertoires of five healthy adults to estimate repertoire size and the extent of clonotype sharing between individuals. To increase sequencing depth and limit assay-specific biases, TCR repertoire library preparation and sequencing were carried out by different laboratories using diverse techniques. Between about 0.8 and 9 billion PBMCs per donor were obtained by leukapheresis.

The research as a whole found: Clonotypes shared by all four sorted-subset donors showed higher generation probabilities than non-shared clonotypes. Based on pairwise subsampling, the degree of clonotype sharing among donors was expected to be affected by sequencing depth. Sampling was restricted to blood, and TCR repertoires in tissue are likely to differ from TCR repertoires in blood. Because the study included a small number of donors, the genetic and exposure-history diversity represented was limited. Naive subsets generally had larger estimated clonotype richness than memory subsets. Sharing across several donors was observed for about 4.8% of naive CD4, over 3% of naive CD8, roughly 2.3% of memory CD4, and less than 0.45% of memory CD8 clonotypes. Even with the large sequencing depth, rarefaction of the sorted-subset datasets indicated that sequencing was incomplete.

The sample consisted of memory CD4+ T cells from PBMCs. The meaning of the sample's cell subset or site label: CD45RA-negative fraction. The chain is encoded by TRBV6-4 joined to TRBJ2-2; the D gene cannot be named for sure. The clonotype was recovered from a man between 18 and 35 years old in good health. Some clones in this sample may be carry-over from other donors' samples. The CDR3 reads as follows: CASISLSGELFF. The DNA sequence is given as TGTGCCAGCATTTCTTTATCCGGGGAGCTGTTTTTT.